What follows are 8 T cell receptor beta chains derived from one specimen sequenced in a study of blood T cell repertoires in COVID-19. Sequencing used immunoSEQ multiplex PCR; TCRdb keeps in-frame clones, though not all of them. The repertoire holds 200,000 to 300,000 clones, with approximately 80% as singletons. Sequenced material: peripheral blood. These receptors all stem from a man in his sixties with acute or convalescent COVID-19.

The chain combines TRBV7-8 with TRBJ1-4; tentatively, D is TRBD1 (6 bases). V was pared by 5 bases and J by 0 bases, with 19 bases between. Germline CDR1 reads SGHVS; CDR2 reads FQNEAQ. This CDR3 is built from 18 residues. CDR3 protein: CASSLILRTATTNEKLFF. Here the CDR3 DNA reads TGTGCCAGCAGCCTCATTCTACGGACAGCTACAACTAATGAAAAACTGTTTTTT.

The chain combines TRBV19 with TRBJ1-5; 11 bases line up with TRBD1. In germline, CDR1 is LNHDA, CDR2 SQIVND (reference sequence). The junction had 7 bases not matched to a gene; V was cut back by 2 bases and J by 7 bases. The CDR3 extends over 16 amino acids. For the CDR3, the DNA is TGTGCCAGTAGTATATTGGACAGGGGGCTTCAGCAGCCCCAGCATTTT. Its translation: CASSILDRGLQQPQHF.

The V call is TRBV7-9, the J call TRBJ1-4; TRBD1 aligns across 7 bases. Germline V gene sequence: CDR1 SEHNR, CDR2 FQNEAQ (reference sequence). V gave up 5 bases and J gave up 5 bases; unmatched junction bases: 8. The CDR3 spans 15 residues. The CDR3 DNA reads TGTGCCAGCAGCCCCCCCGGGACAGAGAATGAAAAACTGTTTTTT. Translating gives CASSPPGTENEKLFF.

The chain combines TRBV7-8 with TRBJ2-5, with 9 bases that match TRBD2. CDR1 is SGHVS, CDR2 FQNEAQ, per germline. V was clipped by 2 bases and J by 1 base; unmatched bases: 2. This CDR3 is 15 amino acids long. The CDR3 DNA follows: TGTGCCAGCAGCTTAACAGCGGGGGGCCAAGAGACCCAGTACTTC. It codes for CASSLTAGGQETQYF.

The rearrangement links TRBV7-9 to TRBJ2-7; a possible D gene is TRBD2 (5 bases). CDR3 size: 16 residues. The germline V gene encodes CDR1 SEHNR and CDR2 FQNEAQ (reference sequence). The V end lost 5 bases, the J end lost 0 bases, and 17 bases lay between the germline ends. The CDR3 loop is CASSPMGGYLSYEQYF. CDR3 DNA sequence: TGTGCCAGCAGCCCAATGGGCGGGTACCTCTCCTACGAGCAGTACTTC. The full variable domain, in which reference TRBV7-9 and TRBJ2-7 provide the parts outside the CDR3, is DTGVSQNPRHKITKRGQNVTFRCDPISEHNRLYWYRQTLGQGPEFLTYFQNEAQLEKSRLLSDRFSAERPKGSFSTLEIQRTEQGDSAMYLCASSPMGGYLSYEQYFGPGTRLTVT.

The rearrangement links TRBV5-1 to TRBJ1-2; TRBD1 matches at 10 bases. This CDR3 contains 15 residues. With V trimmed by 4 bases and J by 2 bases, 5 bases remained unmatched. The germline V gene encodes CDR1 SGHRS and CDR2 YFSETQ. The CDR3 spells CASSKDRGANYGYTF. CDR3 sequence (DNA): TGCGCCAGCAGCAAGGACAGGGGGGCCAACTATGGCTACACCTTC.

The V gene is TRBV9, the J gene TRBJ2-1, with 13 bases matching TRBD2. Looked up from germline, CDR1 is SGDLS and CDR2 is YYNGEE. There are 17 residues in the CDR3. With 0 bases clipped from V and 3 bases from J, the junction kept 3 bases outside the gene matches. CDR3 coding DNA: TGTGCCAGCAGCGTAGGGACTAGCGGGAGTATCTACAATGAGCAGTTCTTC. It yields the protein CASSVGTSGSIYNEQFF. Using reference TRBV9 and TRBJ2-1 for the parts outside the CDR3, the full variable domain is DSGVTQTPKHLITATGQRVTLRCSPRSGDLSVYWYQQSLDQGLQFLIQYYNGEERAKGNILERFSAQQFPDLHSELNLSSLELGDSALYFCASSVGTSGSIYNEQFFGPGTRLTVL.

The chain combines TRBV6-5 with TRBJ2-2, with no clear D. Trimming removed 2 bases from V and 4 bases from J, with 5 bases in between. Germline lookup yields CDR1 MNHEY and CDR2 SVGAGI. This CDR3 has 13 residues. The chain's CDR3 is CASSYPVTGELFF. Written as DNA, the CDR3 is TGTGCCAGCAGTTACCCGGTCACCGGGGAGCTGTTTTTT.